This T cell receptor (beta chain) is drawn from a study of chronic HIV infection and antiretroviral therapy. Deletions cut 6 bases from V and 15 bases from J, with 21 bases between. CDR1 and CDR2 (germline): MNHEY, SMNVEV (reference sequence). The CDR3 length is 13 residues. TCRdb re-called the 5' RACE reads through MiXCR, storing one row per CDR3 protein. This table has over 40,000 distinct CDR3 sequences, roughly 19% appearing once. Only a few counts were recorded for this clonotype. The sequence was obtained from an adult who had HIV and had not received antiretroviral therapy, or was an uninfected healthy control (not recorded which). V usage is TRBV27 and J usage is TRBJ2-1, with a weak D call TRBD2 (7 bases). Input material: peripheral blood. CDR3 bases: TGTGCCAGCAGCTCGAACTGGGGGGGCGCTGGGTTCTTC. Protein: CASSSNWGGAGFF.